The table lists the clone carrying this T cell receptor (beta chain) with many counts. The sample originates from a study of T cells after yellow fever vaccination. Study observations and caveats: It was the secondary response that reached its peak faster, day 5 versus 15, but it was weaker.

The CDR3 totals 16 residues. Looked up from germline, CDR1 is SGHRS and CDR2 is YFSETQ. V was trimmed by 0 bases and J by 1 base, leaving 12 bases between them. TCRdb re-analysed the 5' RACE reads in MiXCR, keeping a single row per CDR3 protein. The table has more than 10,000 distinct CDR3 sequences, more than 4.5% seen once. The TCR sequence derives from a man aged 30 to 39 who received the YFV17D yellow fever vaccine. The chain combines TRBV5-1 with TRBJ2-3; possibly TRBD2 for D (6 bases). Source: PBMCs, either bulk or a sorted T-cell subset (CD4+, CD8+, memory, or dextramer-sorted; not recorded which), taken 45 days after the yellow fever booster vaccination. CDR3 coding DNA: TGCGCCAGCAGCTTGGCTGGAGGGGTAGGCACAGATACGCAGTATTTT. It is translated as CASSLAGGVGTDTQYF.